The 5 T cell receptor beta chains listed next were all sequenced from one sample in a study of T cells in women clearing cervical HPV infection. Measured with immunoSEQ multiplex PCR; TCRdb has only the in-frame clones, and not every one. This sample's table has about 30,000 clones. Sequenced input: blood buffy coat. These receptors were obtained from a woman between 18 and 70 years old with a cervical HPV16 infection that either progressed to CIN3+ or cleared (not recorded which).

To note about this clone: The read ends 3 residues shy of where the CDR3 ends; the end is completed using the germline J gene. This sequence joins TRBV7-3 and TRBJ2-1; 7 nucleotides match TRBD1. CDR3 length: 12 residues. The V and J ends lost 5 bases and 7 bases, in that order; junction bases with no gene match: 2. Germline assignment: CDR1 SGHTA and CDR2 FQGTGA. The DNA read from the CDR3 is TGTGCCAGCAGCCAGGGGGAAAATGAG. Translated, it gives CASSQGENE. From start to end, the CDR3 is CASSQGENEQFF.

Concerning this clone itself: The read stops 3 residues short of the end of the CDR3; the missing end is completed from the germline J gene. This chain connects TRBV6-2 or TRBV6-3 to TRBJ2-3; 10 nucleotides agree with TRBD2. There are 15 residues in the CDR3. With 4 bases clipped from V and 4 bases from J, the junction kept 5 bases outside the gene matches. The germline CDR1 and CDR2 sequences are MNHEY and SVGEGT. The sequenced CDR3 bases are TGTGCCAGCAGTTCGAGCGGGGGGGCCCCAGATACG. Translated: CASSSSGGAPDT. The entire CDR3 reads CASSSSGGAPDTQYF.

Details on this clone: The CDR3 is cut off 3 residues early in the read; its end comes from the germline J gene. V is TRBV5-6 and J is TRBJ2-5, with 8 bases aligning to TRBD2. The V segment lost 0 bases and the J segment 6 bases; nucleotides outside the gene matches: 7. CDR3 length: 15 residues. Germline CDR1 reads SGHDT; CDR2 reads YYEEEE. CDR3 amino acids: CASSLGAGGGQTQYF. CDR3 DNA (partial): TGTGCCAGCAGCTTGGGGGCGGGGGGCGGCCAGACC. Based on the CDR3 plus reference TRBV5-6 and TRBJ2-5, the full variable domain is DAGVTQSPTHLIKTRGQQVTLRCSPKSGHDTVSWYQQALGQGPQFIFQYYEEEERQRGNFPDRFSGHQFPNYSSELNVNALLLGDSALYLCASSLGAGGGQTQYFGPGTRLLVL.

To note about this clone: The sequence runs out 3 residues before the end of the CDR3; the remainder is reconstructed from the germline J gene. The chain combines TRBV9 with TRBJ2-7; 7 bases match TRBD1. In germline, CDR1 is SGDLS, CDR2 YYNGEE. Trimming removed 3 bases from V and 4 bases from J; junction bases left unmatched: 7. CDR3 length: 14 residues. CDR3 bases read: TGTGCCAGCAGCGCCGACAGGGCAAGTTACGAG. It encodes CASSADRASYE. The whole CDR3 sequence reads CASSADRASYEQYF.

Remarks on this clone: The read stops 3 residues short of the end of the CDR3; the missing end is completed from the germline J gene. The chain employs TRBV7-3 and TRBJ2-3, with TRBD2 matching 10 bases. CDR1 and CDR2 from the germline V gene are SGHTA and FQGTGA. Losses at the gene ends were 3 bases for V and 5 bases for J; bases not matched to a gene: 5. The length of the CDR3 is 15 residues. Here the CDR3 reads CASSLSGGALDTQYF. The CDR3 DNA, read in part, is TGTGCCAGCAGCTTGAGCGGGGGGGCGTTAGATACG.